This T cell receptor beta chain was captured by sequencing in a study of blood T cell repertoires in COVID-19. Study in general: Samples representing acute and convalescent COVID-19 were sourced from the United States, Italy and Spain.

Germline V gives CDR1 SGHTA, CDR2 FQGNSA. V shed 6 bases, J shed 6 bases, and the junction held 13 bases outside the gene matches. The CDR3 length is 16 residues. Sequencing used immunoSEQ multiplex PCR; TCRdb keeps in-frame clones, though not all of them. Counted here are about 370,000 clones, approximately 92% occurring once; the ten biggest clones make up roughly 1%. Living in 24 US areas, the participants were between roughly 18 and 90 years of age. Participants were placed into cohorts based on the clinical history they reported. Sequenced sample: PBMCs or T cells enriched from blood (not recorded which). This TCR was recovered from a man between 18 and 29 years old who had recovered from COVID-19. The J gene is TRBJ2-2, the V gene TRBV7-2; 7 bases fit TRBD2. The CDR3 nucleotides read TGTGCCAGCAGACCCGCACCGGGGCTAGCGGCCGGGGAGCTGTTTTTT. Translating it yields CASRPAPGLAAGELFF.